This TCR beta chain originates from a study of CXCR3-negative and CXCR3-positive naive CD8 T cells. General study results and limits: In CXCR3-positive naive cells, the TRB CDR3s were more hydrophobic than in CXCR3-negative naive cells.

Comments on this clonotype: Antigen specificity is unknown.

In preparing the TRB cDNA libraries, 5' RACE with UMI labels was used. From its re-call of the 5' RACE reads, TCRdb lists each CDR3 protein once, without DNA. This repertoire includes 75,000 to 100,000 distinct CDR3 sequences. This TCR was recovered from a human donor in good health. Some clones in this sample may be carry-over from other donors' samples. Sequences were obtained from naive CXCR3+ CD8+ T cells from blood. As to subset: CD45RO-CCR7+CD27+CD95- naive CD8+ T cells expressing CXCR3 (TNR3+).

CDR3 sequence: CASSLQDRDTDTQYF. The rearrangement uses TRBV12-3 or TRBV12-4 and TRBJ2-3. This CDR3 spans 15 amino acids.